This T cell receptor beta chain was recorded in a study of cytotoxic CD8 clonotypes in ibrutinib-treated CLL. Study-wide context: Patients attained approximately 24 partial and 2 complete responses; at median about 74 months, around 14 remained remitted while about twelve progressed. Response samples were taken after a median around 11 months of treatment, range 6 to 36. Averaging across samples gave about 230,000 productive templates and around 100,000 productive rearrangements. Whole-study findings and limits: The study found clonality rose at ibrutinib response, then fell toward baseline at progression.

As concerns this clone: What it binds is not known.

The table came from immunoSEQ multiplex PCR; TCRdb's copy has only in-frame clones and leaves some out. The table records about 19,000 clones, over 70% of them present only once. CDR3 length equals 16 residues. Trimming stripped 2 bases from V and 1 base from J, with 12 bases between. The V gene's germline CDR1 is KGHSY and CDR2 FQNENV. The chain employs TRBV16 and TRBJ1-5, with D tentatively TRBD1 (5 bases). The source is a human donor with chronic lymphocytic leukemia. Sequencing used PBMCs, obtained before ibrutinib treatment. CDR3 sequence: CASSQVGAFSNQPQHF. The CDR3 nucleotides read TGTGCCAGCAGCCAAGTAGGGGCGTTCAGCAATCAGCCCCAGCATTTT. Filled out from reference TRBV16 and TRBJ1-5, the complete variable domain reads GEEVAQTPKHLVRGEGQKAKLYCAPIKGHSYVFWYQQVLKNEFKFLISFQNENVFDETGMPKERFSAKCLPNSPCSLEIQATKLEDSAVYFCASSQVGAFSNQPQHFGDGTRLSIL.